The present T cell receptor beta chain was sequenced within a study of T-cell reconstitution after alpha-beta-depleted transplantation in children. In this sample, this clonotype turned up a few times. Unique molecular identifiers tagged the TCRbeta library. One entry per CDR3 protein results from TCRdb running MiXCR on the PCR reads. This table holds 250,000 to 350,000 distinct CDR3 sequences, around 9.6% found once. The germline V gene encodes CDR1 SGDLS and CDR2 YYNGEE. V lost 3 bases to trimming and J lost 2 bases, with 19 bases between them. CDR3 length: 17 residues. The rearrangement joins TRBV9 to TRBJ2-3; tentative D call: TRBD1 (6 bases). The source material was PBMCs from the stem cell graft donor, sampled from the stem cell graft. This clonotype was sampled from a human donor who donated a stem cell graft to a child with SCID. The CDR3 is CASSANPGTPFTDTQYF. CDR3 in DNA: TGTGCCAGCAGCGCTAACCCCGGGACACCGTTCACAGATACGCAGTATTTT.